This record covers a single T cell receptor beta chain. This sample stems from a study of blood T cell repertoires in COVID-19. This CDR3 spans 16 amino acids. V trimming: 6 bases; J trimming: 5 bases; junction bases outside the gene matches: 14. The germline V gene has CDR1 MRHNA and CDR2 SNTAGT. The data were produced by immunoSEQ multiplex PCR, yet TCRdb's version contains in-frame clones alone and is incomplete. This sample has about 110,000 clones, with less than 80% found just once. The source of this sequence is a man aged 80 or over with COVID-19, enrolled during active disease. The chain is built from TRBV6-4 and TRBJ2-3, with 7 bases that match TRBD2. The material sequenced was peripheral blood. This CDR3 is CASRFGGSGTGDTQYF. DNA for the CDR3: TGTGCCAGCAGATTTGGTGGGAGCGGGACGGGAGATACGCAGTATTTT.